The entry below gives a single T cell receptor (beta chain) sequence along with its context. This specimen comes from a study of blood T cell repertoires in COVID-19. Study-level background: Spain, Italy and the United States supplied samples that represented acute and convalescent COVID-19.

Clinical history reported by participants formed the basis on which cohorts were assigned. Exposed study participants had met a COVID-19 case within 2 weeks before entry. Study processing details: Amplifying reference gene primers gave estimates of nucleated cell counts. The protocol was immunoSEQ multiplex PCR, while the TCRdb copy is restricted to in-frame clones and leaves out a portion. D and trimming come from the DNA, and the V and J calls and clone size come from that table. This table has 200,000 or so clones, about 83% appearing once. This CDR3 spans 15 amino acids. Germline lookup yields CDR1 MNHEY and CDR2 SVGAGI. V lost 6 bases, J lost 10 bases, and 11 bases stayed unmatched.

The specimen was PBMCs or T cells enriched from blood (not recorded which). J is TRBJ2-4 and V is TRBV6-5; 11 bases match TRBD2. This clonotype was sampled from a woman between 50 and 59 years old who had been exposed to COVID-19. The CDR3 loop is CASSTSSGGRGIQYF. CDR3 nucleotide sequence: TGTGCCAGCAGCACCTCTAGCGGGGGGCGAGGGATTCAGTACTTC.